The T cell receptor beta chain under discussion was sequenced for a study of OX40 agonist ivuxolimab in advanced cancers. About the full investigation: Ivuxolimab was an agonistic, fully human IgG2 monoclonal antibody directed against OX40 (CD134), a costimulatory receptor. Intravenous ivuxolimab was administered to patients every 2 weeks at six dose levels: 0.01, 0.1, 0.3, 1.5, 3 and 10 mg/kg. Of the approximately 54 patients in dose escalation, 19 had hepatocellular carcinoma, around 15 had melanoma, 9 had renal cell carcinoma and 9 had head and neck cancer. In the dose-escalation cohort, roughly 80% of patients were male, and the mean age was roughly 60 years, with a range of 23 to 79. Prior anti-PD-1, anti-PD-L1 or anti-CTLA-4 therapy was permitted, and approximately 40% of dose-escalation patients had received checkpoint inhibitors. Three dose-escalation patients achieved partial responses, one with hepatocellular carcinoma and two with cutaneous melanoma. The purpose of peripheral TCRbeta sequencing was to test whether ivuxolimab changed TCR sequence diversity and led to clonal T-cell expansion. The paper describes the monotherapy dose-escalation part (N = 52 patients) of the phase I trial of ivuxolimab. General conclusions and limits of the study: The antigen specificity of the clonally expanded peripheral T cells was not determined. Low levels of normalized T-cell clonal expansion were also seen in some nonresponding patients. Partial responders in the 0.1-3.0 mg/kg groups had among the lowest normalized peripheral clonal expansion, especially among CD8+ T cells. After ivuxolimab, expanded clones were on average more numerous among CD8+ T cells than among CD4+ T cells. Clonal expansion of both CD4+ and CD8+ blood T cells was observed from baseline to week 6 at doses 0.1 to 3.0 mg/kg.

The germline V gene supplies CDR1 SGHTA and CDR2 FQGTGA. Counted from cysteine to phenylalanine, this CDR3 has 15 amino acids. The retained sequence is limited to the CDR3, 45 bases, with the frame set at the first base. The V and J ends are trimmed by 0 bases and 4 bases, leaving 11 bases between them. Patients with autoimmune disease history or receiving systemic immunosuppression were excluded from the trial. Peripheral blood for TCR sequencing was drawn from every dose cohort at baseline, at cycle 4 day 1 and at cycle 7 day 1. The samples were drawn from a first-in-human, open-label, multicenter phase I dose-escalation trial of ivuxolimab. Adults with locally advanced or metastatic head and neck squamous cell, hepatocellular, melanoma or renal cell carcinoma were enrolled in the trial. Before TCR sequencing, CD4+ T cells and CD8+ T cells were sorted from peripheral blood as separate populations.

Genomic DNA was isolated from the sorted cells so that the TCRbeta CDR3 region could be sequenced. The immunoSEQ Assay was used to sequence the TCRbeta CDR3 regions. TCRdb obtained this table from immuneACCESS and retained in-frame rearrangements with V and J assigned. These tables miss some clones; where compared with another copy, unresolved V genes account for less than half of the shortfall, and the remainder is unexplained. This sample lists some 14,000 clones; roughly 80% were detected once. Clones ranked in the top ten supply 40% to 50% of the sample. This clone was detected once. What this receptor recognizes is not known. Base qualities are not provided; no much larger clone lies one nucleotide away.

This receptor was obtained from an adult with an advanced solid tumor such as melanoma, head and neck, liver or kidney cancer. The rearrangement joined TRBV7-3 to TRBJ2-3; the D assignment is uncertain and may be TRBD1 or TRBD2, with 5 bases supporting each. Sequences were derived from CD4+ or CD8+ T cells sorted from blood, sampled in a trial of the OX40 agonist ivuxolimab. The bases read TGTGCCAGCAGCTTAACCCAGGGACCCTCAGATACGCAGTATTTT. Protein translation: CASSLTQGPSDTQYF.